This TCR beta chain was identified during a study of cytomegalovirus exposure and HLA in healthy donors. Study observations and caveats: Published work reported that the classifier diagnosed cytomegalovirus status with high specificity and sensitivity. Usually a TCR sequence was rare, but some public TCRs were found in many donors. Listed as cytomegalovirus-associated were approximately 160 TCR beta chains.

Donors came from a validation cohort of some 130 subjects, distinct from the first 666-subject cohort. This table comes from immunoSEQ multiplex PCR, and its TCRdb copy is limited to in-frame clones, with some not included. The sample carries 130,000 to 150,000 clones, roughly 91% recorded once. Comment on this clone: The antigen is undetermined.

Germline V gives CDR1 SEHNR, CDR2 FQNEAQ (reference sequence). The V end was cut by 3 bases, the J end by 6 bases, with 9 bases between. There are 13 residues in the CDR3. The genes are TRBV7-9 and TRBJ2-1, with D uncertain. The sample taken for sequencing was PBMCs. The TCR originated in a young woman in good health and CMV-seropositive. The CDR3 here is CASSLMGANEQFF. The DNA for the CDR3 is TGTGCCAGCAGCTTGATGGGCGCCAATGAGCAGTTCTTC.